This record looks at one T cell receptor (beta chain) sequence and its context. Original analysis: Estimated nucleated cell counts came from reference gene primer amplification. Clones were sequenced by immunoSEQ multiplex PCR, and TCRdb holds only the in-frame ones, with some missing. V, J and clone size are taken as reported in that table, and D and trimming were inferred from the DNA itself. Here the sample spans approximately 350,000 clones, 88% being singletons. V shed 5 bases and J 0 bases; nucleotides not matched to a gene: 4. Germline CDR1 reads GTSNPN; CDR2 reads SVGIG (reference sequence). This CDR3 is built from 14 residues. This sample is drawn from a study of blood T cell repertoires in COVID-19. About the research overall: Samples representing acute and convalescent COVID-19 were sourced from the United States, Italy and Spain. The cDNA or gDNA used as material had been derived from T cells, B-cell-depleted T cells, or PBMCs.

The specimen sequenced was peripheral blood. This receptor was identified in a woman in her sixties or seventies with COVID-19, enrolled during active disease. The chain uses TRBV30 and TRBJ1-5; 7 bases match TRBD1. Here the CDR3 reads CAWGTANSNQPQHF. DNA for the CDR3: TGTGCCTGGGGGACAGCTAATAGCAATCAGCCCCAGCATTTT.